A single count supports the clone carrying this TCR beta chain. Its antigen is undetermined. The data derive from a study of CD8+CD57+ T cells in acquired aplastic anemia. For the study at large: Healthy CD8+ samples averaged roughly 10 million reads. Study-wide results and limits: Overlapping CD8+ CDR3 repertoires of patients and controls contained approximately 28 shared sequences. CD8+ Simpson's diversity in patients was not significantly different from that in controls.

The template for TCR beta VDJ and CDR3 sequence profiling was genomic DNA. In TCRdb, the reads were re-called with MiXCR into one record per CDR3 protein. The sample holds 200,000 to 250,000 distinct CDR3 sequences, approximately 35% seen once. V lost 2 bases and J 1 base, leaving 14 bases between the germline ends. Per germline, CDR1 SGHVS and CDR2 FNYEAQ. CDR3 size: 16 residues. This receptor was taken from a human donor in good health, serving as a control. The chain employs TRBV7-6 and TRBJ1-2; TRBD1 is a possible D gene (5 bases). Sequencing was performed on sorted CD4+, CD8+, or CD8+CD57+ T cells (not recorded which) from PBMCs. The CDR3 nucleotides are TGTGCCAGCAGCTTAATGATTGGGGCCAGTAACTATGGCTACACCTTC. This encodes CASSLMIGASNYGYTF.